Below are 11 T cell receptor beta chains sequenced from a single sample in a study of response to subunit inactivated influenza vaccine. Each CDR3 protein gets one entry after TCRdb re-called the RT-PCR reads with MiXCR. The table has approximately 530,000 distinct CDR3 sequences, about 7.6% seen once. The sequencing used PBMCs from blood, collected roughly 24 months after vaccination. Receptors originate from a man between 50 and 69 years old who received an inactivated influenza vaccine.

This clonotype occurred a few times. V gene TRBV10-3 combines with J gene TRBJ1-1; 9 bases are a match to TRBD1. Losses at the gene ends were 0 bases for V and 3 bases for J; bases not matched to a gene: 2. CDR3 length: 15 amino acids. Per the germline V gene, CDR1 is ENHRY and CDR2 is SYGVKD. In nucleotides, the CDR3 is TGTGCCATCAGTGAGTCGGGACAGGGTGACACTGAAGCTTTCTTT. Translated, it gives CAISESGQGDTEAFF.

This clonotype was seen a handful of times. The chain recombines TRBV29-1 with TRBJ1-3; D is possibly TRBD1 (6 bases). Trimming pared 4 bases from V and 0 bases from J, leaving 13 bases between. The CDR3 is 15 residues long. CDR1 and CDR2 from the germline V gene are SQVTM and ANQGSEA. Here the CDR3 DNA reads TGCAGCGTTGTCTCCAGGGGATTCTCTGGAAACACCATATATTTT. Amino acids: CSVVSRGFSGNTIYF.

The chain employs TRBV5-1 and TRBJ2-2; 9 bases are a match to TRBD2. V shed 3 bases, J shed 5 bases, and the junction held 5 bases outside the gene matches. Looked up from germline, CDR1 is SGHRS and CDR2 is YFSETQ. CDR3 length: 15 amino acids. CDR3 residues: CASSSRLAETGELFF. The CDR3, as DNA: TGCGCCAGCAGCTCCCGACTAGCGGAGACCGGGGAGCTGTTTTTT.

Ten or more counts support this clonotype. The chain joins TRBV7-9 to TRBJ1-1; maybe TRBD1 (6 bases). The ends were cut back, 1 base at V and 0 bases at J, with 9 bases in the middle. There are 15 residues in the CDR3. Per germline, CDR1 SEHNR and CDR2 FQNEAQ (reference sequence). The CDR3 DNA reads as TGTGCCAGCAGCTTAGGTCAGGGGTTGAACACTGAAGCTTTCTTT. It specifies CASSLGQGLNTEAFF.

The chain carries TRBV7-9 and TRBJ2-7; D is ambiguous. CDR3 length: 12 amino acids. From germline, CDR1 is SEHNR and CDR2 FQNEAQ (reference sequence). Trimming removed 1 base at V and 4 bases at J, with 5 bases between. The CDR3 reads CASSLDIYEQYF. The CDR3 region has the DNA TGTGCCAGCAGCTTAGACATTTACGAGCAGTACTTC.

The chain joins TRBV11-1 to TRBJ1-1; 7 nucleotides align to TRBD1. Unmatched junction bases numbered 22, after V lost 5 bases and J lost 7 bases. Germline CDR1 reads SGHAT; CDR2 reads FQDESV (reference sequence). CDR3 length equals 18 residues. CDR3 protein: CASSESLGRQGIRDEAFF. CDR3 sequence (DNA): TGTGCCAGCAGCGAGAGCCTGGGGCGACAGGGAATCAGGGATGAAGCTTTCTTT. Full variable domain (outside the CDR3, taken from reference TRBV11-1 and TRBJ1-1): EAEVAQSPRYKITEKSQAVAFWCDPISGHATLYWYRQILGQGPELLVQFQDESVVDDSQLPKDRFSAERLKGVDSTLKIQPAELGDSAMYLCASSESLGRQGIRDEAFFGQGTRLTVV.

The V and J genes are TRBV7-8 and TRBJ2-5; D is uncertain. The V gene's germline CDR1 is SGHVS and CDR2 FQNEAQ. This CDR3 is 15 amino acids long. With 5 bases removed from V and 1 base from J, the gap between germline ends came to 14 bases. This CDR3 reads CASSPAGSIQETQYF. The DNA of the CDR3 is TGTGCCAGCAGCCCTGCCGGATCCATCCAAGAGACCCAGTACTTC.

This clonotype was counted a few times. The CDR3 loop is CASSAAGKGNEQFF. DNA of the CDR3: TGTGCCAGCAGCGCGGCGGGAAAGGGCAATGAGCAGTTCTTC. This chain connects TRBV7-3 to TRBJ2-1; tentatively, D is TRBD2 (6 bases). The CDR3 covers 14 residues. Germline lookup yields CDR1 SGHTA and CDR2 FQGTGA. V lost 5 bases and J 6 bases, leaving 14 bases between the germline ends.

This clonotype was counted many times. The chain links TRBV20-1 to TRBJ2-1; 8 nucleotides agree with TRBD1. Germline V gene sequence: CDR1 DFQATT, CDR2 SNEGSKA (reference sequence). V was pared by 5 bases and J by 3 bases, with 6 bases of the junction left unmatched. The CDR3 loop spans 14 amino acids. DNA of the CDR3: TGCAGTGCTGACAGGGGCGAGGACTACAATGAGCAGTTCTTC. Protein sequence: CSADRGEDYNEQFF.

In this sample, this clonotype turned up a few times. The CDR3 reads CASSPDGNSPLHF. The CDR3 nucleotides are TGTGCCAGCAGCCCGGACGGAAATTCACCCCTCCACTTT. The rearrangement uses TRBV7-2 and TRBJ1-6; D unresolved. Trimming took 5 bases from V and 7 from J, leaving 9 bases between them. The CDR3 consists of 13 residues. Germline lookup yields CDR1 SGHTA and CDR2 FQGNSA. Supplemented by reference TRBV7-2 and TRBJ1-6, the full variable domain reads GAGVSQSPSNKVTEKGKDVELRCDPISGHTALYWYRQSLGQGLEFLIYFQGNSAPDKSGLPSDRFSAERTGGSVSTLTIQRTQQEDSAVYLCASSPDGNSPLHFGNGTRLTVT.

The gene calls are TRBV28 and TRBJ2-5, with D possibly matching TRBD1 (6 bases). V lost 4 bases to trimming and J lost 2 bases, with 11 bases between them. Per germline, CDR1 MDHEN and CDR2 SYDVKM. CDR3 length equals 14 residues. The CDR3 DNA is TGTGCCAGCAGTTCCCAGGGGAAACAAGAGACCCAGTACTTC. This translates into CASSSQGKQETQYF.